This T cell receptor (beta chain) was documented in a study of blood T cell repertoires in COVID-19. As for the study in general: From the United States, Italy and Spain came samples of acute and convalescent COVID-19. The analysed material was cDNA or gDNA that came from T cells, B-cell-depleted T cells, or PBMCs.

Methods used by the authors: Amplification from reference gene primers served as the basis for estimated nucleated cell counts. Here immunoSEQ multiplex PCR was the method, and the copy in TCRdb shows in-frame clones only, minus some. V and J calls and clone size are copied from that table; D and trimming were computed from the DNA. The sample contains about 290,000 clones, over 80% of which appear only once. Germline values: CDR1 MNHEY, CDR2 SVGAGI. The V and J ends lost 2 bases and 8 bases, in that order; junction bases with no gene match: 4. The CDR3 extends over 15 amino acids. The TCR sequence derives from a woman in her forties or fifties with active or convalescent COVID-19. V usage is TRBV6-5 and J usage is TRBJ1-6; 9 bases agree with TRBD1. The source material was peripheral blood. The CDR3 reads CASSYGTGSDSPLHF. The DNA of the CDR3 is TGTGCCAGCAGTTACGGGACAGGGTCTGATTCACCCCTCCACTTT.